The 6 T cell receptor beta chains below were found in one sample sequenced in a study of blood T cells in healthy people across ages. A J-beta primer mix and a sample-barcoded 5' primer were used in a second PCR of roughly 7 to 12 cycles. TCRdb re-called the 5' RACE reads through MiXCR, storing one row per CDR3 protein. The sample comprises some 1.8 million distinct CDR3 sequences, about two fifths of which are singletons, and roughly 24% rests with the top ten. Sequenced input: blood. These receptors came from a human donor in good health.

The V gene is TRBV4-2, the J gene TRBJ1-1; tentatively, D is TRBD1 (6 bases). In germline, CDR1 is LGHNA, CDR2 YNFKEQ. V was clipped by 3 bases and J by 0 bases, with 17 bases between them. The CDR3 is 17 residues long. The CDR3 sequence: CASSHGPGQTMNTEAFF. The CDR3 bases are TGTGCCAGCAGCCATGGTCCGGGACAAACCATGAACACTGAAGCTTTCTTT.

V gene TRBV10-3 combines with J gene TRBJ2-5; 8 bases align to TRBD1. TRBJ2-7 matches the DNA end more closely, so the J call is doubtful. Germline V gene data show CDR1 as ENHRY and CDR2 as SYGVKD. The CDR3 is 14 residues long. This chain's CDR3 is CAISVRQGAVEQYF. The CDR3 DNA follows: TGTGCCATCAGTGTACGGCAGGGGGCTGTCGAGCAGTACTTC.

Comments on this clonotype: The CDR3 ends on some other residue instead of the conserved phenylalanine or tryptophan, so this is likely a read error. Here the CDR3 reads CASSFTGQYTEAFL. DNA for the CDR3: TGTGCCAGCAGTTTCACGGGACAGTACACTGAAGCTTTCCTT. The chain has TRBV12-3 or TRBV12-4 and TRBJ1-1, with 7 bases identical to TRBD1. CDR3 size: 14 residues. After removal of 3 bases from V and 3 bases from J, the junction contained 4 bases not matched to a gene.

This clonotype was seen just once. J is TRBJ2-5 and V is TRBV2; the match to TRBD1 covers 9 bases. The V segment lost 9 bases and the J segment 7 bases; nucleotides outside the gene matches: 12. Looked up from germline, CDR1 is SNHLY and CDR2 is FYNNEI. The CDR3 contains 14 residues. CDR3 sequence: CASDKDRGSPTQYF. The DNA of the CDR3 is TGTGCCAGTGATAAGGACAGGGGTAGCCCGACCCAGTACTTC.

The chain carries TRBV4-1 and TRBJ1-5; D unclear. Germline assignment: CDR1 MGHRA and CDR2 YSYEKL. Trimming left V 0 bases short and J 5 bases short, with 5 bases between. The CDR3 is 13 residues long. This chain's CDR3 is CASSQEDYQPQHF. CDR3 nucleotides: TGCGCCAGCAGCCAAGAAGACTATCAGCCCCAGCATTTT.

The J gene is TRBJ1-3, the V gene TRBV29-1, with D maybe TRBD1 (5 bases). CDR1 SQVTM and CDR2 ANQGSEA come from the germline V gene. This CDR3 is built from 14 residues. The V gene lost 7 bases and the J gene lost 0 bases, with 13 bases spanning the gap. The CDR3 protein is CSGLTDSSGNTIYF. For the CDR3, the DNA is TGCAGCGGACTGACAGATAGCTCTGGAAACACCATATATTTT.